The 14 T cell receptor beta chains below come from one sample, sequenced in a study of cytomegalovirus exposure and HLA in healthy donors. The PCR made use of 60 Vbeta and 13 Jbeta primers. Assay: immunoSEQ multiplex PCR; the TCRdb copy retains only in-frame clones and omits some. Of about 170,000 clones in the sample, over 80% were seen once. Sequenced sample: PBMCs. The origin of the receptors is a woman in her forties or fifties in good health and CMV-seropositive.

This chain joins TRBV7-3 and TRBJ2-1; TRBD1 might be the D (5 bases). The CDR3 runs to 14 residues. Per germline, CDR1 SGHTA and CDR2 FQGTGA. The V end was cut by 4 bases, the J end by 6 bases, with 13 bases between. CDR3 protein: CASSSIDSPNEQFF. In DNA, the CDR3 is TGTGCCAGCAGCTCGATTGACAGCCCCAATGAGCAGTTCTTC.

The J gene is TRBJ1-2, the V gene TRBV7-9; 10 bases fit TRBD1. The CDR3 extends over 15 amino acids. J was trimmed by 4 bases and V by 3 bases; bases with no gene match: 5. Germline-derived CDR1 and CDR2 are SEHNR and FQNEAQ (reference sequence). The CDR3 spells CASSLWDRGLYGYTF. Here the CDR3 DNA reads TGTGCCAGCAGCTTGTGGGACAGGGGCCTCTATGGCTACACCTTC.

The rearrangement joins TRBV12-2 to TRBJ1-4; the D segment call TRBD1 is taken from the table without a DNA check. TRBV12-2 is a known pseudogene. The length of the CDR3 is 17 residues. CDR3 protein: CASRFSGTGAQEEKLFF. The CDR3 DNA sequence: TGTGCAAGTCGCTTCTCCGGGACAGGGGCCCAGGAGGAAAAACTGTTTTTT.

V usage is TRBV5-1 and J usage is TRBJ2-5, with D hard to call. CDR3 size: 15 residues. V lost 0 bases and J 5 bases, leaving 14 bases between the germline ends. Looked up from germline, CDR1 is SGHRS and CDR2 is YFSETQ. This CDR3 reads CASSLAPLIRETQYF. The CDR3 region has the DNA TGCGCCAGCAGCTTGGCTCCCCTAATCCGGGAGACCCAGTACTTC.

This clone was seen a few times. The V call is TRBV7-8, the J call TRBJ1-1; D gene uncertain. V was trimmed by 1 base and J by 5 bases, leaving 11 bases between them. The CDR3 consists of 14 residues. The germline gives CDR1 SGHVS, CDR2 FQNEAQ. The CDR3 spells CASSLVSRGTEAFF. CDR3 nucleotides: TGTGCCAGCAGCTTAGTCTCACGAGGGACTGAAGCTTTCTTT.

The chain is built from TRBV15 and TRBJ1-6; TRBD1 might be the D (6 bases). CDR1 and CDR2 (germline): LNHNV, YYDKDF (reference sequence). The CDR3 extends over 16 amino acids. Trimming left V 0 bases short and J 8 bases short, with 14 bases between. CDR3 sequence reads: CATSRDRTALDSPLHF. The CDR3 DNA reads as TGTGCCACCAGCAGAGATAGGACAGCCTTGGATTCACCCCTCCACTTT.

This chain connects TRBV9 to TRBJ1-2; a weak D match, TRBD1 (5 bases). The CDR3 runs to 13 residues. In germline, CDR1 is SGDLS, CDR2 YYNGEE. V dropped 0 bases and J dropped 7 bases, with 10 bases sitting between them. The CDR3 DNA is TGTGCCAGCAGCGTAGTGGGGCAGGGTGGCTACACCTTC. Translating it yields CASSVVGQGGYTF.

The V gene is TRBV19, the J gene TRBJ1-3; TRBD1 might be the D (5 bases). The germline gives CDR1 LNHDA, CDR2 SQIVND (reference sequence). This CDR3 is 15 amino acids long. V was trimmed by 4 bases and J by 0 bases, leaving 10 bases between them. CDR3 residues: CASSTGFYSGNTIYF. CDR3 DNA: TGTGCCAGTAGTACAGGGTTTTACTCTGGAAACACCATATATTTT.

The chain is built from TRBV10-3 and TRBJ2-5; TRBD2 matches at 11 bases. The germline CDR1 and CDR2 sequences are ENHRY and SYGVKD. With V trimmed by 4 bases and J by 7 bases, 8 bases remained unmatched. The length of the CDR3 is 15 residues. CDR3 amino acids: CAISGGTSGPGTQYF. The CDR3 coding sequence is TGTGCCATCAGTGGAGGGACTAGCGGCCCAGGGACCCAGTACTTC.

This chain links TRBV5-5 with TRBJ2-7; no clear D gene. Trimming left V 0 bases short and J 0 bases short, with 7 bases between. In germline, CDR1 is SGHKS, CDR2 YYEKEE (reference sequence). This CDR3 is 14 amino acids long. CDR3 in DNA: TGTGCCAGCAGCTTGGTTGCAGTCTCCTACGAGCAGTACTTC. It yields the protein CASSLVAVSYEQYF.

The J gene is TRBJ2-5, the V gene TRBV5-4, with TRBD1 as a possible D gene (6 bases). Deletions cut 5 bases from V and 5 bases from J, with 13 bases between. Germline V CDR1 and CDR2: SGHNT, YYREEE (reference sequence). The CDR3 covers 13 residues. CDR3 coding DNA: TGTGCCAGCAGTAAAGGGGGAACGGAGACCCAGTACTTC. Its translation is CASSKGGTETQYF.

This rearrangement joins TRBV10-3 to TRBJ2-7, with 7 bases aligning to TRBD1. This CDR3 contains 13 residues. Germline CDR1 is ENHRY and CDR2 is SYGVKD. V lost 3 bases and J lost 5; bases outside the gene matches: 4. Written as DNA, the CDR3 is TGTGCCATCAGTGACGGGACAGAGGACGAGCAGTACTTC. Protein sequence: CAISDGTEDEQYF.

This chain connects TRBV29-1 to TRBJ2-5, with D perhaps TRBD2 (5 bases). From germline, CDR1 is SQVTM and CDR2 ANQGSEA. V was clipped by 7 bases and J by 5 bases, with 14 bases between them. The CDR3 is made up of 12 amino acids. CDR3 region: CSGVSGLETQYF. The CDR3 coding sequence is TGCAGCGGGGTTTCGGGGTTGGAGACCCAGTACTTC.

The chain has TRBV5-1 and TRBJ1-6, with TRBD1 matching over 11 bases. V lost 4 bases to trimming and J lost 7 bases; unmatched junction nucleotides: 4. The germline CDR1 and CDR2 sequences are SGHRS and YFSETQ. The CDR3 has 15 residues. Here the CDR3 DNA reads TGCGCCAGCAGCACCGGGACAGGGGGAAATTCACCCCTCCACTTT. Encoded protein: CASSTGTGGNSPLHF.